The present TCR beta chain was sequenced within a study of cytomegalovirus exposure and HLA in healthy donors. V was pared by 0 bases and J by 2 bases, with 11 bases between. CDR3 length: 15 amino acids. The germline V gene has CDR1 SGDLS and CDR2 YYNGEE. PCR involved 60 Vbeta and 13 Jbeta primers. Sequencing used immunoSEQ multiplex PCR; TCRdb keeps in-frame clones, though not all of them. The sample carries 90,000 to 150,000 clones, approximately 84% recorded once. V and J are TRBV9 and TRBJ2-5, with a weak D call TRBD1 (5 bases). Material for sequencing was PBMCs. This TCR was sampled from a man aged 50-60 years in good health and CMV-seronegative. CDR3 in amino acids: CASSVEGLRQETQYF. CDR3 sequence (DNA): TGTGCCAGCAGCGTAGAGGGGTTGCGGCAAGAGACCCAGTACTTC.